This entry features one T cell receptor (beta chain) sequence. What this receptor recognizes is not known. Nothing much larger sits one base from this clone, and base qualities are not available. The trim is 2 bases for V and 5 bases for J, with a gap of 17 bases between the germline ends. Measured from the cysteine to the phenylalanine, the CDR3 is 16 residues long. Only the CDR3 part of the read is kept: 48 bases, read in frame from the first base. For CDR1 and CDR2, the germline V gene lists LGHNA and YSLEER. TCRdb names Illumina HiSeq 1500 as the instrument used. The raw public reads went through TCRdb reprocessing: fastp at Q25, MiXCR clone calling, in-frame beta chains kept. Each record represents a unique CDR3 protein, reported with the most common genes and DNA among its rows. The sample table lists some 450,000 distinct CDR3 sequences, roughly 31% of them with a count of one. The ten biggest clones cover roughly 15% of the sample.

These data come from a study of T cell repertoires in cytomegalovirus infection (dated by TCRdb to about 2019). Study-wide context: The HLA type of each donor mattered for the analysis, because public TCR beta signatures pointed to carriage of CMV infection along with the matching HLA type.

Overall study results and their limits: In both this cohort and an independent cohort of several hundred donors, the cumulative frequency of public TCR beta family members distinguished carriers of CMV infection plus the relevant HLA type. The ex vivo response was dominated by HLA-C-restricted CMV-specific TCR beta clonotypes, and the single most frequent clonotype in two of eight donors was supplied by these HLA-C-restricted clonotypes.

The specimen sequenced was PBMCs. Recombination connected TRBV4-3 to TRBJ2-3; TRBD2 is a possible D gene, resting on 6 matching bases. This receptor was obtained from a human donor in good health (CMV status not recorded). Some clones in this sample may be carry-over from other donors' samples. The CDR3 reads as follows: CASSQWDGNGGDTQYF. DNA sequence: TGCGCCAGCAGCCAATGGGACGGAAACGGGGGAGATACGCAGTATTTT.